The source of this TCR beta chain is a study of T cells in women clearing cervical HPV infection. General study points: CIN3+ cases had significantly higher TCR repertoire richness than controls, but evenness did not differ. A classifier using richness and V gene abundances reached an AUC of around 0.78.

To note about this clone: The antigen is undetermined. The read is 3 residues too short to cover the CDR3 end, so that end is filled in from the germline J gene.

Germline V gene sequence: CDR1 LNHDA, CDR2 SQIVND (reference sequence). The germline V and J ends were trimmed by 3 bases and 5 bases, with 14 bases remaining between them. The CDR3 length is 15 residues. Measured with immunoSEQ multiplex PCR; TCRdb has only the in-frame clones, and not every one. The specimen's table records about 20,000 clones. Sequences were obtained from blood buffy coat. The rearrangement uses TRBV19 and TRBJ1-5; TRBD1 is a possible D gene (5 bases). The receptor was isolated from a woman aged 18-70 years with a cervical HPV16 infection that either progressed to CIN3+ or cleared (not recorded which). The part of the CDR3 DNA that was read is TGTGCCAGTAGTATCGGCAGGGAAAGGTATCAGCCC. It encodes CASSIGRERYQP. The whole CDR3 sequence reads CASSIGRERYQPQHF. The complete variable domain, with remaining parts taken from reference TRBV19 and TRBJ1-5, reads DGGITQSPKYLFRKEGQNVTLSCEQNLNHDAMYWYRQDPGQGLRLIYYSQIVNDFQKGDIAEGYSVSREKKESFPLTVTSAQKNPTAFYLCASSIGRERYQPQHFGDGTRLSIL.